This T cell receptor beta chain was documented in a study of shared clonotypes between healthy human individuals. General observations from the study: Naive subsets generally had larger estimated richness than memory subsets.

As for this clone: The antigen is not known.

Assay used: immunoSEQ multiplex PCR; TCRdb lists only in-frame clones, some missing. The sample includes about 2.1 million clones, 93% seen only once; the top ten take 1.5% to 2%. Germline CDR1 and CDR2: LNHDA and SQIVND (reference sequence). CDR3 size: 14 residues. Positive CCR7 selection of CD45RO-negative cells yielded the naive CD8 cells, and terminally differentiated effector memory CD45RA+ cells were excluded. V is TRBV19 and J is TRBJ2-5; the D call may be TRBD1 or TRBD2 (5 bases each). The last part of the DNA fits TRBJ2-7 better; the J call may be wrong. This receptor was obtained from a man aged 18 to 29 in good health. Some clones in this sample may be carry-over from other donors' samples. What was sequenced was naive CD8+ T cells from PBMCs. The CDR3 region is CASSIGGTTYEQYF. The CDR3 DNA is TGTGCCAGTAGTATAGGAGGGACCACCTACGAGCAGTACTTC.